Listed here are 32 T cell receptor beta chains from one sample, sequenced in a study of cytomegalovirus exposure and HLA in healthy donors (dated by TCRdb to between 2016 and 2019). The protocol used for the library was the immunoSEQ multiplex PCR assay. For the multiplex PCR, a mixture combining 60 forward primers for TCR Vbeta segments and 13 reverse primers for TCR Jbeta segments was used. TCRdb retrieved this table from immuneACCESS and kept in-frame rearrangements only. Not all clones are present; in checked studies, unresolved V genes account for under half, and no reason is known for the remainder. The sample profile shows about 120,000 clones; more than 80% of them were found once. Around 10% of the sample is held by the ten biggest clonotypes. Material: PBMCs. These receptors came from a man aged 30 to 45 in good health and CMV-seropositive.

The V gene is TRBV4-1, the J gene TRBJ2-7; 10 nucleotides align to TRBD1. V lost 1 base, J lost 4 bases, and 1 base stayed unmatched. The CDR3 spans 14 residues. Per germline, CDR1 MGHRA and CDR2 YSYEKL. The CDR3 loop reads CASSQGQGAYEQYF. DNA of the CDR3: TGCGCCAGCAGCCAAGGACAGGGGGCGTACGAGCAGTACTTC.

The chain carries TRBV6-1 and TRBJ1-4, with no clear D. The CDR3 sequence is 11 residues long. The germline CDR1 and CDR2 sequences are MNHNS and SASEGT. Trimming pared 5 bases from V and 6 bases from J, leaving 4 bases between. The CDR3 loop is CASSRDEKLFF. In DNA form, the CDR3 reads TGTGCCAGCAGTCGCGATGAAAAACTGTTTTTT.

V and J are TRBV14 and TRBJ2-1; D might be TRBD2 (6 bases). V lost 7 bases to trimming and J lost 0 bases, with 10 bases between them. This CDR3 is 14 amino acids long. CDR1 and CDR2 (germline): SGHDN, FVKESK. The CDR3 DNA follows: TGTGCCAGCACCGCGGGGAGCTCCTACAATGAGCAGTTCTTC. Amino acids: CASTAGSSYNEQFF.

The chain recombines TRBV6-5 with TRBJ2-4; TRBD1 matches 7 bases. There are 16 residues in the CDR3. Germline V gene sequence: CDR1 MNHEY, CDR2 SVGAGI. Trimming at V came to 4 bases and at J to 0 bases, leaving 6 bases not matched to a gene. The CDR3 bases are TGTGCCAGCAGTTTTACAGGGGAGCAAGCCAAAAACATTCAGTACTTC. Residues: CASSFTGEQAKNIQYF.

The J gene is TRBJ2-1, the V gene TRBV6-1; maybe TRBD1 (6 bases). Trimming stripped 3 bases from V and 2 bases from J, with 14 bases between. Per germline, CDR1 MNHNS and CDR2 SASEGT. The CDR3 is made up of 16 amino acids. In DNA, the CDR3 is TGTGCCAGCAGTGAGACTTTTGGGACAACCTACAATGAGCAGTTCTTC. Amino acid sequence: CASSETFGTTYNEQFF.

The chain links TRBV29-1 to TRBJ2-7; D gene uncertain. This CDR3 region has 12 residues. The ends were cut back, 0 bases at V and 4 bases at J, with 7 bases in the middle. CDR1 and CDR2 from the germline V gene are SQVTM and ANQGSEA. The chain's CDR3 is CSVEEPRYEQYF. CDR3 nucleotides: TGCAGCGTTGAAGAGCCCAGGTACGAGCAGTACTTC.

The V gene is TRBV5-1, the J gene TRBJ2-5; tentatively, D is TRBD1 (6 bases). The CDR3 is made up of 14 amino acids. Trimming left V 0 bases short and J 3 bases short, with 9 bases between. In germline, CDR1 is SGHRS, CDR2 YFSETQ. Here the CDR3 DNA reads TGCGCCAGCAGCTTGGCCCGGACAGAAGAGACCCAGTACTTC. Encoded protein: CASSLARTEETQYF. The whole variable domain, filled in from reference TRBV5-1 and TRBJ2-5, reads KAGVTQTPRYLIKTRGQQVTLSCSPISGHRSVSWYQQTPGQGLQFLFEYFSETQRNKGNFPGRFSGRQFSNSRSEMNVSTLELGDSALYLCASSLARTEETQYFGPGTRLLVL.

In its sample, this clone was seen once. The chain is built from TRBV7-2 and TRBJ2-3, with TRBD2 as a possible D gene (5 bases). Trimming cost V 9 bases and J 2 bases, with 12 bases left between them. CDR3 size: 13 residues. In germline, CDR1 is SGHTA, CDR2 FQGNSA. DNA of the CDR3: TGTGCCAGTCAGCGGCTTTACACAGATACGCAGTATTTT. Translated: CASQRLYTDTQYF.

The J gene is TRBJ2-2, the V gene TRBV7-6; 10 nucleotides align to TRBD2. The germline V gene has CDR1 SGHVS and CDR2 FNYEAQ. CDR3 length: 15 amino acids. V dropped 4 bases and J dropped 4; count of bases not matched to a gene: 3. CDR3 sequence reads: CASSSLAGATGELFF. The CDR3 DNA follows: TGTGCCAGCAGCTCGCTAGCGGGGGCCACCGGGGAGCTGTTTTTT.

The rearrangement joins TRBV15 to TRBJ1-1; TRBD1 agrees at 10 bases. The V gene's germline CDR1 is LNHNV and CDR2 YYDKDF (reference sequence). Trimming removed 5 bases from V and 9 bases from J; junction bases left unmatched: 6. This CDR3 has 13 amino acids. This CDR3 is CATSAGTGVKAFF. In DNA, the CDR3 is TGTGCCACCAGCGCGGGGACAGGGGTAAAAGCTTTCTTT.

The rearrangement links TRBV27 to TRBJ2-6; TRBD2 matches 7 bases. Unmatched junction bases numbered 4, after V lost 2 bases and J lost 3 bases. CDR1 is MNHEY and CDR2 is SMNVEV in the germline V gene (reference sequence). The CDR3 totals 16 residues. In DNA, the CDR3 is TGTGCCAGCAGTTTAACGGGGGGTGGTGGGGCCAACGTCCTGACTTTC. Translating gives CASSLTGGGGANVLTF.

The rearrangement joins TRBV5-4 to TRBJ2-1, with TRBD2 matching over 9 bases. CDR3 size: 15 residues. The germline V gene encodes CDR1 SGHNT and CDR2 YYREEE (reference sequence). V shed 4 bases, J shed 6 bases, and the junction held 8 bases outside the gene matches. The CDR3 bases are TGTGCCAGCAGCCGGGGGGGCGGGAGGGCCAATGAGCAGTTCTTC. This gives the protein CASSRGGGRANEQFF.

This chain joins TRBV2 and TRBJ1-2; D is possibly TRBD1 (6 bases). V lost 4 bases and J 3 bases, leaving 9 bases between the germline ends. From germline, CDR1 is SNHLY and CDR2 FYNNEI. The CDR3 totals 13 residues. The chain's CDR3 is CASSGTVDYGYTF. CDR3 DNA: TGTGCCAGCAGTGGGACAGTGGACTATGGCTACACCTTC.

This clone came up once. CDR3 coding DNA: TGCGCCAGCAGATCAGGGAGGGGTAATGAAAAACTGTTTTTT. Protein product: CASRSGRGNEKLFF. V gene TRBV5-1 combines with J gene TRBJ1-4; the D gene is possibly TRBD1 (5 bases). Germline-derived CDR1 and CDR2 are SGHRS and YFSETQ. V lost 5 bases to trimming and J lost 4 bases, with 12 bases between them. The CDR3 runs to 14 residues.

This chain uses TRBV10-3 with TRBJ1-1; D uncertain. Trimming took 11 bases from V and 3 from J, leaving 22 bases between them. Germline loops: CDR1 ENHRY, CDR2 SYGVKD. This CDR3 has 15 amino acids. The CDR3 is CAARLRAGEDTEAFF. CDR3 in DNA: TGTGCCGCCCGATTGCGTGCGGGAGAGGACACTGAAGCTTTCTTT.

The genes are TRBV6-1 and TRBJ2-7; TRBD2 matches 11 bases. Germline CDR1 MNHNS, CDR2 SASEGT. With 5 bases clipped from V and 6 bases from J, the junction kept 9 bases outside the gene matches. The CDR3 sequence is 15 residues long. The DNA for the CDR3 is TGTGCCAGCAGTTGGGGAACTAGCGGGGGTGGCGAGCAGTACTTC. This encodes CASSWGTSGGGEQYF.

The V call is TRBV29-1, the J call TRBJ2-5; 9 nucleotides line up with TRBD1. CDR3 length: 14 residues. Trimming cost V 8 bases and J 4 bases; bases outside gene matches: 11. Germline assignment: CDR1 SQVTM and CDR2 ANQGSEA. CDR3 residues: CSLYYRGLGETQYF. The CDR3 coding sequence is TGCAGCCTGTACTACAGGGGGCTAGGAGAGACCCAGTACTTC.

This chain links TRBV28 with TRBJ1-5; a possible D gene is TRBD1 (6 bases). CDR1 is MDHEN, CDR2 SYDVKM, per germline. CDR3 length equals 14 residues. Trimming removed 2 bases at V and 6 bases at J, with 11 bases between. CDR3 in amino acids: CASSLEQGPQPQHF. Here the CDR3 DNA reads TGTGCCAGCAGTTTAGAACAGGGCCCTCAGCCCCAGCATTTT.

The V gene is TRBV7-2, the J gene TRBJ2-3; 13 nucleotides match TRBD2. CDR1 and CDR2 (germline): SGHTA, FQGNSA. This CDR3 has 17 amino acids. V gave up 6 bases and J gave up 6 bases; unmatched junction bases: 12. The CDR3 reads CASRPLGLAGVYDTQYF. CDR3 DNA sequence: TGTGCCAGCAGGCCCCTCGGACTAGCGGGGGTTTACGATACGCAGTATTTT. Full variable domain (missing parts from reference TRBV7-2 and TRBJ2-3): GAGVSQSPSNKVTEKGKDVELRCDPISGHTALYWYRQSLGQGLEFLIYFQGNSAPDKSGLPSDRFSAERTGGSVSTLTIQRTQQEDSAVYLCASRPLGLAGVYDTQYFGPGTRLTVL.

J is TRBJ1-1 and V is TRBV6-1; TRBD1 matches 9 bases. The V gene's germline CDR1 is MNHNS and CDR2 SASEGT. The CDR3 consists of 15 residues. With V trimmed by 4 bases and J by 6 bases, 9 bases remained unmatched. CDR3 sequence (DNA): TGTGCCAGCAGTGTGCCGGGACAGGGTTCAGCTGAAGCTTTCTTT. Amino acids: CASSVPGQGSAEAFF.

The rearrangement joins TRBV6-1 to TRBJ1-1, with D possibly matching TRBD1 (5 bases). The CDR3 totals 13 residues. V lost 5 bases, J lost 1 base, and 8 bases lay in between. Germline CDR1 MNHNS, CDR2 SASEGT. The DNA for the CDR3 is TGTGCCAGCAGTCTAGGGGAGAACACTGAAGCTTTCTTT. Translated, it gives CASSLGENTEAFF.

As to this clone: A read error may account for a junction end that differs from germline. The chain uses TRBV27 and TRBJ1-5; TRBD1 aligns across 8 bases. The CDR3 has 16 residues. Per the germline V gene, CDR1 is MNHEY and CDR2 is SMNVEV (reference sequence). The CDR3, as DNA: TGTGCCAACAGTTTATTGGGACAGGCGTATCCTCAGCCCCAGCATTTT. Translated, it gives CANSLLGQAYPQPQHF.

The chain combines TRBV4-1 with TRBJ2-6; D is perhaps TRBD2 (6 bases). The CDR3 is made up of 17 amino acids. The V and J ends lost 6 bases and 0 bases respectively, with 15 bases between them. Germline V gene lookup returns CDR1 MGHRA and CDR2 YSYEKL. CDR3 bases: TGCGCCAGCAGTCGGAATCCGGGAGACTCTGGGGCCAACGTCCTGACTTTC. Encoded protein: CASSRNPGDSGANVLTF.

This CDR3 reads CASSFGTGGTEAFF. CDR3 sequence (DNA): TGTGCCAGCAGTTTCGGGACAGGAGGCACTGAAGCTTTCTTT. V gene TRBV28 combines with J gene TRBJ1-1, with 8 bases matching TRBD1. This CDR3 has 14 amino acids. The germline V gene has CDR1 MDHEN and CDR2 SYDVKM. V was clipped by 3 bases and J by 4 bases; unmatched bases: 4. Combining the CDR3 with reference TRBV28 and TRBJ1-1 gives the whole variable domain DVKVTQSSRYLVKRTGEKVFLECVQDMDHENMFWYRQDPGLGLRLIYFSYDVKMKEKGDIPEGYSVSREKKERFSLILESASTNQTSMYLCASSFGTGGTEAFFGQGTRLTVV.

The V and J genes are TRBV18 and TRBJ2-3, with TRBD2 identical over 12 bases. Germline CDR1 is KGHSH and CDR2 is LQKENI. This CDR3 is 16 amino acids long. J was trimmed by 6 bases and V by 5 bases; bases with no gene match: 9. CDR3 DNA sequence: TGTGCCAGCTCAGCGGGACTAGCGGGCCCCGGGGATACGCAGTATTTT. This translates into CASSAGLAGPGDTQYF.

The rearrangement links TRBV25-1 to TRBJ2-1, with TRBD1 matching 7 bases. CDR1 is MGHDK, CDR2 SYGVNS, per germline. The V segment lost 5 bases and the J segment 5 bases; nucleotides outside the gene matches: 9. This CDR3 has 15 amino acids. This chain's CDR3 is CASSSRDSGDNEQFF. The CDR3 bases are TGTGCCAGCAGTTCCCGGGACAGTGGTGACAATGAGCAGTTCTTC.

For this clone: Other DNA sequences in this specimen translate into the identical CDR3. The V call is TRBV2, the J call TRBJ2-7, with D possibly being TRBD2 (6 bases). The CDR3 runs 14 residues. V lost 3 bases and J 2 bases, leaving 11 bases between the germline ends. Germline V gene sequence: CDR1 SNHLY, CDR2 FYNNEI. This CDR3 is CASSEEASAYEQYF. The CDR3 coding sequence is TGTGCCAGCAGTGAGGAGGCTAGCGCCTACGAGCAGTACTTC.

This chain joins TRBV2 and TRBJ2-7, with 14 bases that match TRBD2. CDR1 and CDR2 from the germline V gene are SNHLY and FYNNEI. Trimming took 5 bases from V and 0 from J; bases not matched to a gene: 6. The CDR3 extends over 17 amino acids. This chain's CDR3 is CASSPGLAGDSSYEQYF. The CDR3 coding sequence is TGTGCCAGCAGTCCGGGACTAGCGGGGGACAGCTCCTACGAGCAGTACTTC.

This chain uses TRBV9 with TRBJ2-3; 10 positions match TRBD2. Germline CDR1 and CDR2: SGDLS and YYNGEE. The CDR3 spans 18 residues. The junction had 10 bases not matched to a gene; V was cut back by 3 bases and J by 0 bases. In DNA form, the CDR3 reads TGTGCCAGCAGCGCCCCGGGGAGCGGGGGGGAAAGCACAGATACGCAGTATTTT. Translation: CASSAPGSGGESTDTQYF.

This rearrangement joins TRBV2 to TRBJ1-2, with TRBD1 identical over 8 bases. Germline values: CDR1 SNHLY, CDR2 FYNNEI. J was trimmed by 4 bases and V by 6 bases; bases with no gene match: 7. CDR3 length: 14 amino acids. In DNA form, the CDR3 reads TGTGCCAGCAGGGGGGACAGGTGGAGCTATGGCTACACCTTC. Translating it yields CASRGDRWSYGYTF.

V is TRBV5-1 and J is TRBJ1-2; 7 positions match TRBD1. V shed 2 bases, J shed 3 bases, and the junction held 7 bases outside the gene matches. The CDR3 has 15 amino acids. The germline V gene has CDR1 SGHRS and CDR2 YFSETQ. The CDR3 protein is CASSLLGQSYYGYTF. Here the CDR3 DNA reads TGCGCCAGCAGCTTACTGGGACAGAGCTACTATGGCTACACCTTC.

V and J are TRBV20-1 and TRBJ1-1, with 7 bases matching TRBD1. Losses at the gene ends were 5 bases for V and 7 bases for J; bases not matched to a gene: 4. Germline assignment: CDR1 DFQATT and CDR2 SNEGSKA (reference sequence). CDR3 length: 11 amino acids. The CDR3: CSAPRGFEAFF. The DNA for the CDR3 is TGCAGTGCTCCCAGGGGGTTTGAAGCTTTCTTT.